This T cell receptor (beta chain) was sequenced for a study of control samples from healthy donors and cancer patients. Clones were sequenced by immunoSEQ multiplex PCR, and TCRdb holds only the in-frame ones, with some missing. Here the sample spans 150,000 to 200,000 clones, almost 90% being singletons. The CDR3 consists of 17 residues. Germline V gene lookup returns CDR1 MNHEY and CDR2 SVGEGT. V lost 0 bases, J lost 5 bases, and 8 bases stayed unmatched. The sequencing sample was made of blood. The receptor's source is a man aged 18 to 35 in good health. The V call is TRBV6-2 or TRBV6-3, the J call TRBJ2-5; 11 bases match TRBD1. The chain's CDR3 is CASSYSMYGQGAETQYF. CDR3 in DNA: TGTGCCAGCAGTTACTCGATGTATGGACAGGGGGCTGAGACCCAGTACTTC.